This TCR beta chain was sequenced in a study of T-cell reconstitution after alpha-beta-depleted transplantation in children (dated by TCRdb to 2016 to 2017). Regarding the complete study: The study quantitatively tracked T-cell immune reconstitution after TCRalphabeta/CD19-depleted allogeneic hematopoietic cell transplantation in children using TCR repertoire profiling.

General study outcomes and caveats: The apparently early alphabetaT-cell count recovery about two months after transplant was reportedly dependent on only several hundred rapidly expanded clones derived from non-depleted graft cells. Over the following months the frequencies of hyperexpanded clones went down, and after one year T-cell counts and TCRbeta diversity were mostly credited to newly produced T cells. In some patients, the high TCRbeta diversity seen at day 60 was put down to recipient T cells and intrathymic progenitors that had survived conditioning.

Explained via the paper, the treatment or condition label denotes: allogeneic hematopoietic cell transplantation with graft depleted of TCRalphabeta T cells and CD19 B cells. The children who served as transplant recipients had been given grafts of TCRalphabeta/CD19-depleted allogeneic hematopoietic cells. With regard to this clonotype: This receptor's antigen is unknown. Base qualities are not at hand, and no much larger clone is one base apart.

The CDR3, cysteine through phenylalanine, is 18 amino acids long. CDR3 DNA only is kept here, 54 bases in frame from base 1. V gives up 0 bases and J gives up 0 bases, and the segment between their germline ends measures 15 bases. In the germline V gene, CDR1 corresponds to MDHEN and CDR2 to SYDVKM. Libraries were made using PCR. The instrument was an Illumina HiSeq 2500. TCR library preparation used molecular barcoding, with unique molecular identifiers applied to normalize quantification of the TCRbeta repertoire. TCRdb redid the processing of the public reads, applying fastp at Q25 and MiXCR, and retained in-frame beta chains. When rows share a CDR3 protein, they turn into one entry using the most common DNA and genes. Here the sample has about 980,000 distinct CDR3 sequences; around 30% occur a single time. Roughly 28% of the sample comes from the top ten.

The chain employs TRBV28 and TRBJ2-1, with the D gene not clear enough to name. The source of this sequence is a boy less than two years old who had a stem cell transplant for SCID, so the T cells may come from the graft donor. Sequences were derived from PBMCs, mostly from graft donor cells, sampled 360 days after TCRalphabeta/CD19-depleted stem cell transplant. The DNA is TGTGCCAGCAGTTTATGGGTCCCAACCTCGAGCTCCTACAATGAGCAGTTCTTC. Translated, this gives CASSLWVPTSSSYNEQFF.